This T cell receptor beta chain is from a study of patients and donors after allogeneic stem cell transplantation. This clonotype showed up just a few times. The CDR3 totals 14 residues. V was shortened by 1 base and J by 4 bases, with 9 bases between the two germline ends. Germline lookup yields CDR1 SEHNR and CDR2 FQNEAQ (reference sequence). One entry per CDR3 protein results from TCRdb running MiXCR on the RT-PCR reads. The sample records 150,000 to 200,000 distinct CDR3 sequences, more than 20% being singletons. Material for sequencing was blood, either unsorted or a sorted T cell fraction (not recorded which). The sequence was obtained from a human donor who was either an allogeneic HSCT recipient or a stem cell or donor lymphocyte infusion donor (not recorded which). It is not recorded whose cells these are; they may come from a transplant donor. The chain recombines TRBV7-9 with TRBJ2-3; D unresolved. CDR3 DNA: TGTGCCAGCAGCTTAGAGGGATGGGCAGATACGCAGTATTTT. Translated, it gives CASSLEGWADTQYF.